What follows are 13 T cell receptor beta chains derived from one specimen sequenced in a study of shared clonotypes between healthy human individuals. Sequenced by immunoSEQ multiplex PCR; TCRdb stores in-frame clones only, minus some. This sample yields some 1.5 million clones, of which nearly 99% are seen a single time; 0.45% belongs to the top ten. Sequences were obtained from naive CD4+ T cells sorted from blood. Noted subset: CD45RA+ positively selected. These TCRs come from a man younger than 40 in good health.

CDR3 protein: CASSLDGTGAGNTIYF. For the CDR3, the DNA is TGTGCCAGCAGCTTGGATGGGACAGGGGCTGGAAACACCATATATTTT. The gene calls are TRBV5-6 and TRBJ1-3; 10 bases line up with TRBD1. The CDR3 extends over 16 amino acids. J was trimmed by 2 bases and V by 0 bases; bases with no gene match: 2. Germline CDR1 reads SGHDT; CDR2 reads YYEEEE. The entire variable domain, with the rest obtained from reference TRBV5-6 and TRBJ1-3, is as follows: DAGVTQSPTHLIKTRGQQVTLRCSPKSGHDTVSWYQQALGQGPQFIFQYYEEEERQRGNFPDRFSGHQFPNYSSELNVNALLLGDSALYLCASSLDGTGAGNTIYFGEGSWLTVV.

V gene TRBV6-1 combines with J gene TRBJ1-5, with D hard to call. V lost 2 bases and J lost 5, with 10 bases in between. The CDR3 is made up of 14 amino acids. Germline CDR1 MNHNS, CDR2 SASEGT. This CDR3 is CASSEFFGDQPQHF. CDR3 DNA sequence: TGTGCCAGCAGTGAATTCTTCGGAGATCAGCCCCAGCATTTT.

CDR3: CASGTGPHSGNTIYF. Here the CDR3 DNA reads TGTGCCAGCGGGACAGGGCCCCACTCTGGAAACACCATATATTTT. The chain has TRBV28 and TRBJ1-3; 9 nucleotides align to TRBD1. CDR1 MDHEN and CDR2 SYDVKM come from the germline V gene. V shed 8 bases, J shed 0 bases, and the junction held 5 bases outside the gene matches. CDR3 length: 15 residues.

The CDR3 sequence: CASSRGLEGYEQYF. The CDR3 coding sequence is TGTGCCAGCAGTAGGGGCCTAGAGGGCTACGAGCAGTACTTC. This chain uses TRBV6-5 with TRBJ2-7; the D call may be TRBD1 or TRBD2 (5 bases each). The CDR3 contains 14 residues. The V gene's germline CDR1 is MNHEY and CDR2 SVGAGI. V was shortened by 5 bases and J by 3 bases, with 14 bases between the two germline ends.

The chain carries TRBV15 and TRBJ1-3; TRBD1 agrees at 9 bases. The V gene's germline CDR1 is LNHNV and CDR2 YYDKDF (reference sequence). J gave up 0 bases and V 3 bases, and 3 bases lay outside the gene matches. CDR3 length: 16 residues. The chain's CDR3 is CATSRGTGSSGNTIYF. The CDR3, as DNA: TGTGCCACCAGCAGGGGGACAGGGAGCTCTGGAAACACCATATATTTT.

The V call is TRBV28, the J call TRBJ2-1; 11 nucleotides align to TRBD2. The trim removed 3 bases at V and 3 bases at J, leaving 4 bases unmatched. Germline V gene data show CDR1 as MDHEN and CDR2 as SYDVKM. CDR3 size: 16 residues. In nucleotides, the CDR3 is TGTGCCAGCAGTTTTAGCGGGAGGGTTAACTACAATGAGCAGTTCTTC. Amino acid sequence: CASSFSGRVNYNEQFF.

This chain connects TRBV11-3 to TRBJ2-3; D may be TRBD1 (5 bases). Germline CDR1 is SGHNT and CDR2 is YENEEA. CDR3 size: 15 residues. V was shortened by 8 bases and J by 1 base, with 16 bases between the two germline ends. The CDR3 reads CASGYRSGRTDTQYF. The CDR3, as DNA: TGTGCCAGCGGTTATCGGTCAGGGCGCACAGATACGCAGTATTTT.

The CDR3 region has the DNA TGTGCCAGCAGCTTAGACGGGGGCAAACGAGGCGAGCAGTACTTC. The encoded protein is CASSLDGGKRGEQYF. The rearrangement joins TRBV11-2 to TRBJ2-7; either TRBD1 or TRBD2 may supply D (6 bases each). The CDR3 extends over 15 amino acids. Deletions cut 0 bases from V and 6 bases from J, with 15 bases between. Germline loops: CDR1 SGHAT, CDR2 FQNNGV.

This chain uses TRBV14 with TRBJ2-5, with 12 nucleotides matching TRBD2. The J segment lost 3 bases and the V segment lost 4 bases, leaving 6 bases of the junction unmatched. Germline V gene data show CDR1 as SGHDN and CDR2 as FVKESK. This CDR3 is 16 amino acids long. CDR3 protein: CASSPFWTSGKETQYF. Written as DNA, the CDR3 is TGTGCCAGCAGCCCATTCTGGACTAGCGGGAAAGAGACCCAGTACTTC.

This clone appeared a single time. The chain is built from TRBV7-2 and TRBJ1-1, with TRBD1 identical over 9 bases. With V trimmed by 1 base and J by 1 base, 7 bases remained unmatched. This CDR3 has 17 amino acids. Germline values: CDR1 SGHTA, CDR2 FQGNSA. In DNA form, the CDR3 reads TGTGCCAGCAGCTTAGGCGGGACAGGGTCTCCGAACACTGAAGCTTTCTTT. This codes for CASSLGGTGSPNTEAFF.

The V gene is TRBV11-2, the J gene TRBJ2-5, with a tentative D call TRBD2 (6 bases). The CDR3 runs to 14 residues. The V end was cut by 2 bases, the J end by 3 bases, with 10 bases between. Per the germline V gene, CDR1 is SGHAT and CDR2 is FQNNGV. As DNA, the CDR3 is TGTGCCAGCAGCTTAAGGCAGCGGGAAGAGACCCAGTACTTC. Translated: CASSLRQREETQYF.

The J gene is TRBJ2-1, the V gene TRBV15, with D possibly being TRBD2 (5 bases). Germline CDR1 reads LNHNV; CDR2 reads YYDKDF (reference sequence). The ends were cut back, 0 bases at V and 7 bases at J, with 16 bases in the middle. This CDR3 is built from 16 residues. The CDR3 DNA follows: TGTGCCACCAGCAGAGATCTCCCCGGGGTGGTAAATGAGCAGTTCTTC. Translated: CATSRDLPGVVNEQFF. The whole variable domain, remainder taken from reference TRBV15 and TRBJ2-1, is DAMVIQNPRYQVTQFGKPVTLSCSQTLNHNVMYWYQQKSSQAPKLLFHYYDKDFNNEADTPDNFQSRRPNTSFCFLDIRSPGLGDTAMYLCATSRDLPGVVNEQFFGPGTRLTVL.

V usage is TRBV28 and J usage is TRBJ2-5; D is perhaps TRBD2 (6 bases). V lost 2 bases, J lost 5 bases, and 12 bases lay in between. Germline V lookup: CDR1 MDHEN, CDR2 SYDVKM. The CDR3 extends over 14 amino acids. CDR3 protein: CASSLGGAGETQYF. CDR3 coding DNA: TGTGCCAGCAGTTTAGGAGGGGCCGGGGAGACCCAGTACTTC.